This TCR beta chain was profiled in a study of blood T cell repertoires in COVID-19. Study in general: Researchers got acute and convalescent COVID-19 samples from the United States, Italy and Spain. T cells, B-cell-depleted T cells, or PBMCs provided the cDNA or gDNA that served as material.

Authors' processing steps: Estimates of nucleated cell counts were drawn from the amplification of reference gene primers. TCRdb keeps only in-frame clones here, not all; method: immunoSEQ multiplex PCR. The V and J calls and the clone size are those of that table, but D and trimming were determined from the DNA. In the table there are some 190,000 clones, about 86% of which are singletons. There are 14 residues in the CDR3. Germline CDR1 and CDR2: SNHLY and FYNNEI. Deletions cut 10 bases from V and 0 bases from J, with 13 bases between. Material: peripheral blood. The clonotype comes from a man between 18 and 35 years old with active or convalescent COVID-19. V gene TRBV2 combines with J gene TRBJ1-3, with D possibly TRBD1 on 6 matching bases. The CDR3, as DNA: TGTGCCACCTCAGGGGTCCCCTCTGGAAACACCATATATTTT. Amino acid sequence: CATSGVPSGNTIYF.